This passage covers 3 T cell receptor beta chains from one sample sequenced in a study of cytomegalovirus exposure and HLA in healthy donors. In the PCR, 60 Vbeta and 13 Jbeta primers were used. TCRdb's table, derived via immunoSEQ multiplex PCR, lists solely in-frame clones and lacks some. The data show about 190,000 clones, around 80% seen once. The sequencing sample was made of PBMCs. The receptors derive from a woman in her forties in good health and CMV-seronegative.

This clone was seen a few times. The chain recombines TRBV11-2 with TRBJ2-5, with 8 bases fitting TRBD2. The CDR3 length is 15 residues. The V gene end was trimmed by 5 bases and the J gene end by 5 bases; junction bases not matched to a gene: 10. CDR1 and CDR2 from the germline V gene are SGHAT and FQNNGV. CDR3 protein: CASSRPGGGWETQYF. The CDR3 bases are TGTGCCAGCAGCCGGCCGGGAGGGGGGTGGGAGACCCAGTACTTC.

CDR3 in amino acids: CASVPDRGEKLFF. DNA of the CDR3: TGTGCCAGTGTACCGGACAGGGGGGAAAAACTGTTTTTT. This chain joins TRBV19 and TRBJ1-4; TRBD1 agrees at 10 bases. CDR1 LNHDA and CDR2 SQIVND come from the germline V gene (reference sequence). The V and J ends lost 8 bases and 8 bases, in that order; junction bases with no gene match: 5. This CDR3 contains 13 residues.

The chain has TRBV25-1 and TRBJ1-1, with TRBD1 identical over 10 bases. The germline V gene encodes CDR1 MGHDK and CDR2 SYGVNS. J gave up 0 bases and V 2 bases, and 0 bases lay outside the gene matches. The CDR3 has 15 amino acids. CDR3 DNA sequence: TGTGCCAGCAGTGAAGGGACAGGGGTGAACACTGAAGCTTTCTTT. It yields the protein CASSEGTGVNTEAFF.